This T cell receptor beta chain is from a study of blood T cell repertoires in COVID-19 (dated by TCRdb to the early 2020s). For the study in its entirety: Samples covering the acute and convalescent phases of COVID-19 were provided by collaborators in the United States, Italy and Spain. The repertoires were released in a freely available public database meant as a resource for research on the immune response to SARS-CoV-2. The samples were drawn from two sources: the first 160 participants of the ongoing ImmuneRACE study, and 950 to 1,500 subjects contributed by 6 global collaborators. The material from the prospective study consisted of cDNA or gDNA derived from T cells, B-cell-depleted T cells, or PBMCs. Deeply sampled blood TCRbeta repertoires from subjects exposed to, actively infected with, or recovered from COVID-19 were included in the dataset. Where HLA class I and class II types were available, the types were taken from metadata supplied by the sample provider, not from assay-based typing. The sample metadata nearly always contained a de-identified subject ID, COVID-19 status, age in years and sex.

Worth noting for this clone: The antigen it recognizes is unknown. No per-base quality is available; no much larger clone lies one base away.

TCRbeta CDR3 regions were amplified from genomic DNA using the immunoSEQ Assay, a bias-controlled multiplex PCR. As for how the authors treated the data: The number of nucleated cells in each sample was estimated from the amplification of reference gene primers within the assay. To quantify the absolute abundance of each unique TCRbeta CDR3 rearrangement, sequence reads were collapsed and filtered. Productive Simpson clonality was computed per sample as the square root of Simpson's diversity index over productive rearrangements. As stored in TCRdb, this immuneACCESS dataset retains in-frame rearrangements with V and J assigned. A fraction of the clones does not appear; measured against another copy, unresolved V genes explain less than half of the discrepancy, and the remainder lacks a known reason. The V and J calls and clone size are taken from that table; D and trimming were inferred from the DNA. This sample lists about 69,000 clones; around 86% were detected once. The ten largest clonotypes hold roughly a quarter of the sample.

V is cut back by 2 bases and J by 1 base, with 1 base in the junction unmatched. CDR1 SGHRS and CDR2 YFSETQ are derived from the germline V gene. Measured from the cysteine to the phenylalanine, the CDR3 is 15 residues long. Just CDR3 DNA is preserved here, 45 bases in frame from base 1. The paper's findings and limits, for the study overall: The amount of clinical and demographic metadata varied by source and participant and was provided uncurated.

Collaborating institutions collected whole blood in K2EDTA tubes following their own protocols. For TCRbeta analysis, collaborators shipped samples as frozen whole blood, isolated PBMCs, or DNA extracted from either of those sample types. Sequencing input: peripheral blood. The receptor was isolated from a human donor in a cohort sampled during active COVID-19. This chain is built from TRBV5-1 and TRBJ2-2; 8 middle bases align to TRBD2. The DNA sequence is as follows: TGCGCCAGCAGCTTTAGCGGGGAGAACACCGGGGAGCTGTTTTTT. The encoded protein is CASSFSGENTGELFF. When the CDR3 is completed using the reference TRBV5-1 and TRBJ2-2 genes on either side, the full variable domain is KAGVTQTPRYLIKTRGQQVTLSCSPISGHRSVSWYQQTPGQGLQFLFEYFSETQRNKGNFPGRFSGRQFSNSRSEMNVSTLELGDSALYLCASSFSGENTGELFFGEGSRLTVL.